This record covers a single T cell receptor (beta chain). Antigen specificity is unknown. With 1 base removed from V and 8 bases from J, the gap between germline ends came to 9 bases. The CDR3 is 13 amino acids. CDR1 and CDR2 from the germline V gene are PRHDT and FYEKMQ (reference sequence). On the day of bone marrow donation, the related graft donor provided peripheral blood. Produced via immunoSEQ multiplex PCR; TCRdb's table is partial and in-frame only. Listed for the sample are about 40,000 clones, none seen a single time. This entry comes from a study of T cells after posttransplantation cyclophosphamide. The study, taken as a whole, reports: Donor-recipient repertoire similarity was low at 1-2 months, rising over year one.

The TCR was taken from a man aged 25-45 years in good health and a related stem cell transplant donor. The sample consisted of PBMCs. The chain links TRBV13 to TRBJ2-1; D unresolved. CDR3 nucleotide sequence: TGTGCCAGCAGCTTAGTATCAGTTTATGAGCAGTTCTTC. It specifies CASSLVSVYEQFF.